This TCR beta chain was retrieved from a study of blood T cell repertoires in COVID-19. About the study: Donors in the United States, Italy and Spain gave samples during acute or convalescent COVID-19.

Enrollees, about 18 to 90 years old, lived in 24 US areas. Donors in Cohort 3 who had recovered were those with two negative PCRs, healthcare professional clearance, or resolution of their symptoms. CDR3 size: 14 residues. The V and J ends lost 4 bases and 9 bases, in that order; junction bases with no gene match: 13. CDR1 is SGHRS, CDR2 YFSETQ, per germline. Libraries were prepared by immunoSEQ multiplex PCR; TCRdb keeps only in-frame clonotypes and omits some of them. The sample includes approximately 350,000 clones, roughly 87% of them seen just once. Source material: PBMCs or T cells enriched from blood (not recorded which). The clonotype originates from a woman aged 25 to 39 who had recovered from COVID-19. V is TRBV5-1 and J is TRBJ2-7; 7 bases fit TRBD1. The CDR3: CASSPRDSRLWQYF. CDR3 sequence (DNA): TGCGCCAGCAGCCCCCGGGACAGTCGTCTATGGCAGTACTTC.